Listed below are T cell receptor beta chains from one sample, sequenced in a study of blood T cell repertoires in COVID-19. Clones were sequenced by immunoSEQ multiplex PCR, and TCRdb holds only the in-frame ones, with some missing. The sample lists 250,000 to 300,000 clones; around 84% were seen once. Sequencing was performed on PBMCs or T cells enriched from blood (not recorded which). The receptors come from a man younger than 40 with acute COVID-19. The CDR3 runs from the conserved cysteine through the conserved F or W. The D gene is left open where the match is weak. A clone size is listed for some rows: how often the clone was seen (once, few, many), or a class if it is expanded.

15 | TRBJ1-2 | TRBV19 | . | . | TGTGCCAGTATGCCTGGCGGGGGTGATAGCTATGGCTACACCTTC | CASMPGGGDSYGYTF
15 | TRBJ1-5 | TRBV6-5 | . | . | TGTGCCAGCGGCTCCGTAACAGGCGGCAATCAGCCCCAGCATTTT | CASGSVTGGNQPQHF
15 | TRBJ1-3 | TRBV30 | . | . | TGTGCCTGGAGTACCAGGTCAAGCTCTGGAAACACCATATATTTT | CAWSTRSSSGNTIYF
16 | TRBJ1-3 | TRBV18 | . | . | TGTGCCAGCTCACCACCATCAGGGCACTCTGGAAACACCATATATTTT | CASSPPSGHSGNTIYF
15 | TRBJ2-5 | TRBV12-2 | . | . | TGTGCAAGTCGCTTAACGGGTCGCTGCCAAGAGACCCAGTACTTC | CASRLTGRCQETQYF
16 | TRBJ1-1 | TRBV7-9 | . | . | TGTGCCAGCAGCTTAGAAGTAAATGTCAGGGGCACTGAAGCTTTCTTT | CASSLEVNVRGTEAFF
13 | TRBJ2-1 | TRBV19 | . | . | TGTGCCAGTAGTACCCAGACGCAGGGTGAGCAGTTCTTC | CASSTQTQGEQFF
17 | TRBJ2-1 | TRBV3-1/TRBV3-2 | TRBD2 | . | TGTGCCAGCAGCCGAGGACTAGCGGGAGGTCGCTACAATGAGCAGTTCTTC | CASSRGLAGGRYNEQFF
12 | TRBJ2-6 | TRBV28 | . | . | TGTGCCAGCAGTCTAACTCAGGGTGTCCTGACTTTC | CASSLTQGVLTF
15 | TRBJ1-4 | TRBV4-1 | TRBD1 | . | TGCGCCAGCAGCCAACCGGGACAGGGTGCCTCAAAACTGTTTTTT | CASSQPGQGASKLFF
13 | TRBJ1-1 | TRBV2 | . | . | TGTGCCAGGAGATGGGGCTCGTTCACTGAAGCTTTCTTT | CARRWGSFTEAFF
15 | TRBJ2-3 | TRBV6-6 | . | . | TGTGCCAGCAGTTACGAGGCGGGTCTCACAGATACGCAGTATTTT | CASSYEAGLTDTQYF
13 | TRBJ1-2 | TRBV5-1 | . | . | TGCGCCAGCAGCTTGAGACAGCCCTATGGCTACACCTTC | CASSLRQPYGYTF
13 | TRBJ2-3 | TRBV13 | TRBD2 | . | TGTGCCAGCAGCTTGGGACTACCAGATACGCAGTATTTT | CASSLGLPDTQYF
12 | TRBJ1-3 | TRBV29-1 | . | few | TGCAGCGTTGAAACAAACCGAAACACCATATATTTT | CSVETNRNTIYF
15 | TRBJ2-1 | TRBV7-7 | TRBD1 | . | TGTGCCAGCAGCTTAACAGTCGACAGGGCCAATGAGCAGTTCTTC | CASSLTVDRANEQFF
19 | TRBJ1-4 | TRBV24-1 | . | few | TGTGCCACCAGTGATTCCTCAGCGTCATTAGGGGGGGAGACTGAAAAACTGTTTTTT | CATSDSSASLGGETEKLFF